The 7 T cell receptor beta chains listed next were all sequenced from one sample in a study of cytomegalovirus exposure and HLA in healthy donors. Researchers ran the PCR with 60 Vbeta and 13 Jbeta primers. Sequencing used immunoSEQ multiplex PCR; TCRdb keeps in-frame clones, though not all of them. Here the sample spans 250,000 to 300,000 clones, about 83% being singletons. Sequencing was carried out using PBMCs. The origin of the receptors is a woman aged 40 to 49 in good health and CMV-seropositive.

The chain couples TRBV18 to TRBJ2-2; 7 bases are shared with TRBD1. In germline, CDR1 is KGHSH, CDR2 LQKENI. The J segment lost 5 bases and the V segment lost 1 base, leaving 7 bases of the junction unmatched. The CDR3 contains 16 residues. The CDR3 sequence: CASSPRWDRGTGELFF. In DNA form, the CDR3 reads TGTGCCAGCTCACCACGGTGGGACAGAGGGACCGGGGAGCTGTTTTTT.

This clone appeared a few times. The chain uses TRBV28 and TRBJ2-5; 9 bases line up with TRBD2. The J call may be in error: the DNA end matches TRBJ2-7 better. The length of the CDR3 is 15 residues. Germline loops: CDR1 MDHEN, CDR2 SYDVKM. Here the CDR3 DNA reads TGTGCCAGCAGTTTAGGTGGGACTAGCCGCTACGAGCAGTACTTC. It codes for CASSLGGTSRYEQYF.

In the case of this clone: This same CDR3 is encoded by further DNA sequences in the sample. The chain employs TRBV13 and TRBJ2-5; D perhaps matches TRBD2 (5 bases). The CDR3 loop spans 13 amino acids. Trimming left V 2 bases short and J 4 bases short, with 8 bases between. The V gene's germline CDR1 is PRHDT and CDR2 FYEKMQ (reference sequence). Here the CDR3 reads CASSLKDSETQYF. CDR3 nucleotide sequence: TGTGCCAGCAGCTTAAAGGACTCAGAGACCCAGTACTTC.

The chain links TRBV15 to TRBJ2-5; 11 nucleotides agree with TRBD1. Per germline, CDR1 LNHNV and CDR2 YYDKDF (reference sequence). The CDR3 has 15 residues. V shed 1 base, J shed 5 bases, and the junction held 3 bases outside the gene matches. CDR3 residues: CATSRGDRGFETQYF. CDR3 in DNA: TGTGCCACCAGCAGAGGGGACAGGGGGTTTGAGACCCAGTACTTC.

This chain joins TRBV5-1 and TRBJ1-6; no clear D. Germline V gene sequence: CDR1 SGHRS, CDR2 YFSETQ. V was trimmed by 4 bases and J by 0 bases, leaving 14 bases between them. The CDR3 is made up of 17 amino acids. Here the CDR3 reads CASSIGLYGSYNSPLHF. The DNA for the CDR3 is TGCGCCAGCAGCATTGGACTGTATGGCTCCTATAATTCACCCCTCCACTTT.

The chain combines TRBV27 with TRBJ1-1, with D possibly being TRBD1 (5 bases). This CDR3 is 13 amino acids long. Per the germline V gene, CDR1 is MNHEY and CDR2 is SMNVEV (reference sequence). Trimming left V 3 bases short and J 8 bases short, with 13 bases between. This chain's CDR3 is CASSFTSTGEAFF. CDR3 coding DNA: TGTGCCAGCAGTTTTACCTCTACAGGAGAAGCTTTCTTT.

The CDR3 reads CAISEMTGNYGYTF. DNA of the CDR3: TGTGCCATCAGTGAGATGACAGGGAACTATGGCTACACCTTC. The rearrangement links TRBV10-3 to TRBJ1-2; 7 nucleotides agree with TRBD1. V was pared by 2 bases and J by 2 bases, with 2 bases of the junction left unmatched. From germline, CDR1 is ENHRY and CDR2 SYGVKD. CDR3 length: 14 amino acids.